One sample yielded the 28 T cell receptor beta chains listed below, sequenced in a study of cytomegalovirus exposure and HLA in healthy donors. PCR involved 60 Vbeta and 13 Jbeta primers. The table came from immunoSEQ multiplex PCR; TCRdb's copy has only in-frame clones and leaves some out. The table includes fewer than 250,000 clones, 80% to 90% detected once. Sequenced: PBMCs. These receptors all stem from a man aged 40-55 years in good health and CMV-seropositive.

The chain is built from TRBV5-4 and TRBJ2-4, with 9 positions matching TRBD1. CDR3 length: 15 residues. V shed 3 bases, J shed 7 bases, and the junction held 8 bases outside the gene matches. Germline CDR1 is SGHNT and CDR2 is YYREEE (reference sequence). CDR3 in DNA: TGTGCCAGCAGCTCTCCTACAGGGGGCATGAACATTCAGTACTTC. It is translated as CASSSPTGGMNIQYF.

V gene TRBV5-1 combines with J gene TRBJ2-2; maybe TRBD1 (5 bases). The CDR3 loop spans 14 amino acids. Per germline, CDR1 SGHRS and CDR2 YFSETQ. V lost 7 bases to trimming and J lost 2 bases, with 12 bases between them. The CDR3 here is CASFTGTNTGELFF. The CDR3, as DNA: TGCGCCAGCTTCACAGGAACTAACACCGGGGAGCTGTTTTTT.

V is TRBV10-3 and J is TRBJ1-3; TRBD1 matches at 9 bases. The germline V gene has CDR1 ENHRY and CDR2 SYGVKD. The J segment lost 5 bases and the V segment lost 6 bases, leaving 11 bases of the junction unmatched. The CDR3 is 16 residues long. CDR3 amino acids: CAISTVEGQGRNTIYF. For the CDR3, the DNA is TGTGCCATCAGCACCGTGGAAGGACAGGGGCGAAACACCATATATTTT.

This sequence joins TRBV7-8 and TRBJ2-3, with TRBD2 identical over 7 bases. This CDR3 contains 15 residues. J lost 4 bases, V lost 6 bases, and 10 bases had no gene match. Germline V gene data show CDR1 as SGHVS and CDR2 as FQNEAQ. The DNA of the CDR3 is TGTGCCAGCAGTCCCGGGGCGGGGGTACCAGATACGCAGTATTTT. It translates to CASSPGAGVPDTQYF. Based on the CDR3 plus reference TRBV7-8 and TRBJ2-3, the full variable domain is GAGVSQSPRYKVAKRGQDVALRCDPISGHVSLFWYQQALGQGPEFLTYFQNEAQLDKSGLPSDRFFAERPEGSVSTLKIQRTQQEDSAVYLCASSPGAGVPDTQYFGPGTRLTVL.

This clone was observed once. The chain employs TRBV11-1 and TRBJ2-5; 8 bases line up with TRBD2. Germline lookup yields CDR1 SGHAT and CDR2 FQDESV (reference sequence). The junction had 10 bases not matched to a gene; V was cut back by 2 bases and J by 2 bases. CDR3 length equals 17 residues. The CDR3 here is CASSLRGAGGFQETQYF. DNA for the CDR3: TGTGCCAGCAGCTTAAGAGGGGCGGGAGGCTTTCAAGAGACCCAGTACTTC.

This clone was counted between two and nine times. The chain is built from TRBV6-5 and TRBJ1-2; D ambiguous. With 3 bases removed from V and 5 bases from J, the gap between germline ends came to 10 bases. The CDR3 totals 13 residues. The germline V gene encodes CDR1 MNHEY and CDR2 SVGAGI. CDR3 DNA: TGTGCCAGCAGTTATGGCCTCTCATATGGCTACACCTTC. Encoded protein: CASSYGLSYGYTF.

The chain combines TRBV30 with TRBJ1-2, with D tentatively TRBD1 (5 bases). V lost 1 base and J 2 bases, leaving 8 bases between the germline ends. Looked up from germline, CDR1 is GTSNPN and CDR2 is SVGIG (reference sequence). The CDR3 covers 13 residues. CDR3 DNA: TGTGCCTGGAGTGCACGACAGAACTATGGCTACACCTTC. Translation: CAWSARQNYGYTF.

The chain combines TRBV28 with TRBJ2-7; 8 bases map to TRBD1. CDR3 length: 19 amino acids. Germline CDR1 reads MDHEN; CDR2 reads SYDVKM. Trimming cost V 7 bases and J 3 bases; bases outside gene matches: 23. The CDR3 protein is CASNDMGRQGIGPGYEQYF. CDR3 coding DNA: TGTGCCAGCAATGACATGGGTCGACAGGGGATTGGCCCAGGCTACGAGCAGTACTTC.

This chain's CDR3 is CASSLGEGGYTF. The CDR3 DNA follows: TGTGCCAGCAGTTTAGGGGAGGGTGGCTACACCTTC. The rearrangement links TRBV28 to TRBJ1-2; no reliable D call. The V end was cut by 2 bases, the J end by 7 bases, with 8 bases between. The CDR3 is made up of 12 amino acids. CDR1 is MDHEN and CDR2 is SYDVKM in the germline V gene.

The V gene is TRBV5-6, the J gene TRBJ2-3, with a weak D call TRBD1 (6 bases). Germline-derived CDR1 and CDR2 are SGHDT and YYEEEE. The CDR3 sequence is 15 residues long. The V gene lost 2 bases and the J gene lost 2 bases, with 12 bases spanning the gap. CDR3 amino acids: CASSLSGEYTDTQYF. DNA of the CDR3: TGTGCCAGCAGCTTATCAGGGGAGTACACAGATACGCAGTATTTT.

The rearrangement joins TRBV18 to TRBJ2-1; perhaps TRBD1 as D (6 bases). Trimming removed 6 bases at V and 6 bases at J, with 18 bases between. Germline V gives CDR1 KGHSH, CDR2 LQKENI. This CDR3 spans 15 amino acids. The CDR3 coding sequence is TGTGCCAGCTCTCCGGGCCAGGGGCGAGTCAATGAGCAGTTCTTC. Translation gives CASSPGQGRVNEQFF. The whole variable domain, remainder taken from reference TRBV18 and TRBJ2-1, is NAGVMQNPRHLVRRRGQEARLRCSPMKGHSHVYWYRQLPEEGLKFMVYLQKENIIDESGMPKERFSAEFPKEGPSILRIQQVVRGDSAAYFCASSPGQGRVNEQFFGPGTRLTVL.

The genes are TRBV11-2 and TRBJ2-1; 12 bases align to TRBD2. From germline, CDR1 is SGHAT and CDR2 FQNNGV. V trimming: 8 bases; J trimming: 7 bases; junction bases outside the gene matches: 9. The CDR3 has 15 amino acids. The chain's CDR3 is CASSWTSGIENEQFF. CDR3 bases: TGTGCCAGCTCCTGGACTAGCGGGATAGAAAATGAGCAGTTCTTC.

Details on this clone: The sample contains more than one DNA sequence encoding this CDR3. This rearrangement joins TRBV6-1 to TRBJ1-5, with no clear D. With 2 bases removed from V and 2 bases from J, the gap between germline ends came to 4 bases. Germline loops: CDR1 MNHNS, CDR2 SASEGT. The CDR3 length is 13 residues. CDR3 sequence: CASSESGNQPQHF. CDR3 nucleotides: TGTGCCAGCAGTGAATCAGGCAATCAGCCCCAGCATTTT.

The chain carries TRBV10-3 and TRBJ1-1, with TRBD1 matching 8 bases. J was trimmed by 4 bases and V by 6 bases; bases with no gene match: 7. The CDR3 is 14 residues long. CDR1 is ENHRY, CDR2 SYGVKD, per germline. The CDR3 region is CAIRRDRRGTEAFF. The CDR3 DNA reads as TGTGCCATCAGACGGGACAGGAGGGGCACTGAAGCTTTCTTT.

This chain links TRBV30 with TRBJ1-5, with D maybe TRBD1 (6 bases). CDR1 and CDR2 from the germline V gene are GTSNPN and SVGIG (reference sequence). The CDR3 is 14 amino acids. V dropped 2 bases and J dropped 6 bases, with 14 bases sitting between them. As DNA, the CDR3 is TGTGCCTGGAGTAAGGGGGAACGTGGTCAGCCCCAGCATTTT. This codes for CAWSKGERGQPQHF. The entire variable domain, with the rest obtained from reference TRBV30 and TRBJ1-5, is as follows: SQTIHQWPATLVQPVGSPLSLECTVEGTSNPNLYWYRQAAGRGLQLLFYSVGIGQISSEVPQNLSASRPQDRQFILSSKKLLLSDSGFYLCAWSKGERGQPQHFGDGTRLSIL.

This chain links TRBV28 with TRBJ2-6, with D possibly matching TRBD2 (5 bases). Germline assignment: CDR1 MDHEN and CDR2 SYDVKM. V was trimmed by 2 bases and J by 0 bases, leaving 5 bases between them. The CDR3 is 15 residues long. The CDR3 nucleotides read TGTGCCAGCAGTTTAAGCGGCTCTGGGGCCAACGTCCTGACTTTC. Its protein product is CASSLSGSGANVLTF.

This chain uses TRBV10-3 with TRBJ1-6; 8 nucleotides line up with TRBD1. Germline loops: CDR1 ENHRY, CDR2 SYGVKD. V shed 6 bases and J 5 bases; nucleotides not matched to a gene: 3. CDR3 size: 14 residues. CDR3 region: CAIRETGDNSPLHF. CDR3 coding DNA: TGTGCCATCAGGGAGACAGGGGATAATTCACCCCTCCACTTT.

This chain uses TRBV13 with TRBJ2-5, with 9 bases that match TRBD2. V was clipped by 3 bases and J by 7 bases; unmatched bases: 6. This CDR3 region has 14 residues. Germline assignment: CDR1 PRHDT and CDR2 FYEKMQ (reference sequence). The CDR3 coding sequence is TGTGCCAGCAGCTTGTCACCGGGACTAGCGACCCAGTACTTC. Its translation is CASSLSPGLATQYF.

The chain couples TRBV4-1 to TRBJ1-4; the match to TRBD1 covers 9 bases. CDR1 is MGHRA and CDR2 is YSYEKL in the germline V gene. Trimming removed 1 base from V and 5 bases from J; junction bases left unmatched: 2. The CDR3 consists of 15 residues. For the CDR3, the DNA is TGCGCCAGCAGCCAAGTCGGGACAGGGAATGAAAAACTGTTTTTT. Translation gives CASSQVGTGNEKLFF.

This clone was seen a handful of times. CDR3 in DNA: TGTGCCAGCAGCTTGGGTCCCAACTCTGGAAACACCATATATTTT. Translation gives CASSLGPNSGNTIYF. The V gene is TRBV5-4, the J gene TRBJ1-3, with D hard to call. The CDR3 is 15 amino acids. Germline V gene sequence: CDR1 SGHNT, CDR2 YYREEE (reference sequence). V lost 0 bases, J lost 0 bases, and 7 bases lay in between.

This clone is a singleton in its sample. The rearrangement links TRBV9 to TRBJ2-7; TRBD2 aligns across 7 bases. This CDR3 is 14 amino acids long. Trimming at V came to 3 bases and at J to 4 bases, leaving 7 bases not matched to a gene. Per germline, CDR1 SGDLS and CDR2 YYNGEE. The CDR3 DNA follows: TGTGCCAGCAGCGCCGGGACTACCATATACGAGCAGTACTTC. Amino acid sequence: CASSAGTTIYEQYF.

The V and J genes are TRBV5-1 and TRBJ2-7, with TRBD1 identical over 7 bases. This CDR3 has 13 residues. Unmatched junction bases numbered 3, after V lost 0 bases and J lost 6 bases. The V gene's germline CDR1 is SGHRS and CDR2 YFSETQ. The CDR3 coding sequence is TGCGCCAGCAGCTTGGGACAGGGATCCGAGCAGTACTTC. Protein sequence: CASSLGQGSEQYF.

This clone was observed a single time. This chain's CDR3 is CASIHPREGGPQGSYEQYF. In DNA form, the CDR3 reads TGTGCCAGCATCCACCCCCGCGAAGGGGGACCTCAAGGTAGCTACGAGCAGTACTTC. The gene calls are TRBV21-1 and TRBJ2-7; TRBD1 was called by the table and not checked on the DNA. TRBV21-1 is designated a pseudogene. This CDR3 comprises 19 residues.

The chain couples TRBV10-3 to TRBJ1-2; D unresolved. V was clipped by 6 bases and J by 0 bases, with 8 bases between them. Germline values: CDR1 ENHRY, CDR2 SYGVKD. The CDR3 contains 13 residues. The DNA for the CDR3 is TGTGCCATCAGCTCAGGCTCTAACTATGGCTACACCTTC. Translated, it gives CAISSGSNYGYTF.

The V and J genes are TRBV29-1 and TRBJ2-7; 7 nucleotides agree with TRBD1. The V segment lost 6 bases and the J segment 2 bases; nucleotides outside the gene matches: 7. The CDR3 covers 13 residues. The germline V gene encodes CDR1 SQVTM and CDR2 ANQGSEA. CDR3 nucleotide sequence: TGCAGCGTGAGGGGGCAAGGGACCTACGAGCAGTACTTC. Residues: CSVRGQGTYEQYF.

V usage is TRBV27 and J usage is TRBJ2-3; no reliable D call. Germline V lookup: CDR1 MNHEY, CDR2 SMNVEV (reference sequence). V was clipped by 8 bases and J by 0 bases, with 15 bases between them. This CDR3 has 15 amino acids. CDR3 sequence (DNA): TGTGCCAGCCTCTCCAAAAAAACTAGCACAGATACGCAGTATTTT. Amino acids: CASLSKKTSTDTQYF.

The rearrangement joins TRBV6-5 to TRBJ1-2; possible D gene TRBD1, 6 bases. CDR3 length: 14 residues. Germline V gives CDR1 MNHEY, CDR2 SVGAGI. V lost 0 bases and J lost 3, with 8 bases in between. The DNA of the CDR3 is TGTGCCAGCAGTTACTCGGACAGCTACTATGGCTACACCTTC. Encoded protein: CASSYSDSYYGYTF.

The V gene is TRBV5-5, the J gene TRBJ2-7; no clear D. The CDR3 has 13 residues. V shed 2 bases and J shed 0 bases, with 6 bases lying between them. CDR1 is SGHKS, CDR2 YYEKEE, per germline (reference sequence). As DNA, the CDR3 is TGTGCCAGCAGCTTACGGAGCTCCTACGAGCAGTACTTC. This gives the protein CASSLRSSYEQYF. Looking up the rest from reference TRBV5-5 and TRBJ2-7 gives the full variable domain: DAGVTQSPTHLIKTRGQQVTLRCSPISGHKSVSWYQQVLGQGPQFIFQYYEKEERGRGNFPDRFSARQFPNYSSELNVNALLLGDSALYLCASSLRSSYEQYFGPGTRLTVT.